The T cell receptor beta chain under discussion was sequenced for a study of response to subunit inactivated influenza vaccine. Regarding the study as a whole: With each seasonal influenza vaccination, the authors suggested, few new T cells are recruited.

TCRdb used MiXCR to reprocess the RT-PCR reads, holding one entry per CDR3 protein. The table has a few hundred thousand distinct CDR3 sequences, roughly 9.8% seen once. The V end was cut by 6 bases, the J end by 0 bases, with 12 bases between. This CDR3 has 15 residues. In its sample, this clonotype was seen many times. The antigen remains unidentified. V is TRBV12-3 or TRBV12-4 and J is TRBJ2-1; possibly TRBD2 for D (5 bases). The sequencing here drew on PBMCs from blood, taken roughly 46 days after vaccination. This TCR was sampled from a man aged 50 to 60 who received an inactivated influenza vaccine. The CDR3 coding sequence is TGTGCCAGCAGCACAAAAGCGGCCTCCTACAATGAGCAGTTCTTC. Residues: CASSTKAASYNEQFF.